The clone carrying this T cell receptor (beta chain) came up a few times. This sample was included in a study of blood T cell repertoires in COVID-19. Overall study: The samples span acute and convalescent COVID-19 from the United States, Italy and Spain.

As processed by the authors: Amplification of reference gene primers provided the estimated nucleated cell counts. Only in-frame clones appear in the TCRdb table, and some are missing; sequencing was by immunoSEQ multiplex PCR. V, J and clone size were drawn from that table, and D and trimming were deduced from the DNA. The sample consists of around 200,000 clones, around three quarters of them appearing once. The V end was cut by 1 base, the J end by 11 bases, with 17 bases between. This CDR3 is built from 14 residues. The germline V gene encodes CDR1 SNHLY and CDR2 FYNNEI. This TCR was sampled from an older woman with acute or convalescent COVID-19. Sample: peripheral blood. The chain employs TRBV2 and TRBJ1-1; tentatively, D is TRBD1 (5 bases). The CDR3 sequence is CASSEVAQGLSAFF. The CDR3 nucleotides read TGTGCCAGCAGTGAAGTCGCCCAGGGTCTTAGCGCTTTCTTT.